The sequence of this TCR beta chain was determined in a study of blood T cells in healthy people across ages (dated by TCRdb to the mid-2010s). Notes on the research overall: In model experiments, roughly one uniquely barcoded TCR beta cDNA molecule per two T cells was captured by template switching. Using deep sequencing normalized with unique cDNA molecular identifiers, the study measured how TCR beta repertoire diversity changes with age. Four age groups were formed from the donors: young (average 16 years), middle-aged (approximately 41), aged (62) and long-lived (less than 85). To avoid experimental bias, donors of different ages were spread randomly across the sequencing lanes. For two donors (one aged 18 to 30 and one aged 80 or older), the study analyzed two additional independent replicas of 1 million unique cDNA reads from the same blood draw. Here is what the overall study found, with its caveats: Compared with the aged group, more naive CD4+ T cells, fewer expanded clones and increased TCR diversity were shown by the long-lived group, suggesting age selection. Observed TCR beta diversity per million T cells fell roughly linearly with age, and a significant reduction was already apparent by age approximately 40. Because profiling used bulk unsorted PBMCs, naive and antigen-experienced compartments could not be compared conclusively. There was a strong correlation between observed TCR beta diversity and the percentage of naive T cells measured by flow cytometry. Because the CMV infection status of the donors was unknown, age-related changes in expanded clonotypes may potentially have been confounded. Estimates of total diversity from one million sequenced T cells were regarded as lower bounds and underestimates.

Donors were 35 to 40 systemically healthy Caucasian individuals from Russia aged roughly 6 to 95 years. Ten milliliters of peripheral blood were drawn from each donor into EDTA-treated Vacutainer tubes. Ficoll-Paque density-gradient centrifugation was used to isolate PBMCs, with at least 7 million per sample. Trizol reagent was used to extract total RNA from PBMCs, with at least 6 micrograms per sample. For every donor, an aliquot of PBMCs went through flow cytometry to measure the percentages of naive CD45RAhigh/CD27high T cells. Note on this clonotype: Its specific antigen is unknown. The record has no base qualities; no much larger clone is one base away.

Counted from cysteine to phenylalanine, this CDR3 has 15 amino acids. Only the CDR3 region is kept as DNA, spanning 45 bases read in frame from base 1. The germline V and J ends show losses of 2 bases and 8 bases respectively, and no gene match explains 8 bases of the junction. For CDR1 and CDR2, the germline V gene lists SGHAT and FQNNGV. Library generation was performed with 5' RACE. This sample was sequenced with an Illumina HiSeq 2500. The second PCR ran for roughly 7 to 11 cycles and used a J-beta primer mix along with a sample-barcoded 5' primer. A unique molecular identifier was introduced onto each TCR beta cDNA molecule by a template-switch 5' adaptor carrying 12 random nucleotides. Each sample yielded at least 3 million CDR3-containing paired-end reads. The Mint cDNA synthesis kit, primed by a TRBC-specific oligonucleotide, was used to synthesize first-strand cDNA from all RNA. Following uracil-DNA glycosylase treatment, all cDNA underwent a first 18-cycle PCR with the universal primers M1SS and BC2_uni_R. As for how the authors treated the data: Each sample was normalized by randomly selecting 1 million high-quality reads, each carrying a distinct molecular identifier. Reads with shared molecular identifiers were discarded instead of being binned into consensus sequences. MiTCR, set to a Q25 quality threshold and the strictest error-elimination algorithm, was used for CDR3 identification, clonotype clustering and error correction. A nonparametric unseen species model with Euler transformation was used to estimate a lower bound on total TCR beta diversity. Through fastp at Q25 and MiXCR, TCRdb rebuilt clones from the public reads, retaining in-frame beta chains. Each CDR3 protein gets just one entry, which takes the most common genes and DNA from the rows behind it. For this entry, the V and J calls and clone size follow TCRdb and not the study's own pipeline. Present in this sample are about 1,500,000 distinct CDR3 sequences, roughly 40% of which were seen just once. The ten largest clones add up to 6.5% to 10% of the sample.

This TCR was sampled from a woman in her late teens or twenties in good health. The chain was built from TRBV11-2 and TRBJ2-1; 8 bases in the middle match TRBD2. The sequenced material came from blood. The CDR3 here reads CASSLQGSGTDEQFF. In nucleotide form, the sequence is TGTGCCAGCAGCTTACAGGGTAGCGGGACTGATGAGCAGTTCTTC.